The source of this TCR beta chain is a study of blood T cell repertoires in COVID-19. The overall study: COVID-19 samples collected from the United States, Italy and Spain covered acute and convalescent phases.

The ends lost 6 bases at V and 10 bases at J; junction bases unmatched: 16. This CDR3 comprises 15 residues. Per the germline V gene, CDR1 is SQVTM and CDR2 is ANQGSEA. Generated by immunoSEQ multiplex PCR, the TCRdb table keeps only in-frame clones and is missing some. The table includes about 290,000 clones, 85% detected once. The receptor comes from a woman aged 50 to 60 with active or convalescent COVID-19. This rearrangement joins TRBV29-1 to TRBJ2-1; 9 nucleotides line up with TRBD2. Sequencing was carried out using peripheral blood. In nucleotides, the CDR3 is TGCAGCGTAGGGGCTAGCGGGACCCAGGACTCCGAGCAGTTCTTC. The encoded protein is CSVGASGTQDSEQFF.